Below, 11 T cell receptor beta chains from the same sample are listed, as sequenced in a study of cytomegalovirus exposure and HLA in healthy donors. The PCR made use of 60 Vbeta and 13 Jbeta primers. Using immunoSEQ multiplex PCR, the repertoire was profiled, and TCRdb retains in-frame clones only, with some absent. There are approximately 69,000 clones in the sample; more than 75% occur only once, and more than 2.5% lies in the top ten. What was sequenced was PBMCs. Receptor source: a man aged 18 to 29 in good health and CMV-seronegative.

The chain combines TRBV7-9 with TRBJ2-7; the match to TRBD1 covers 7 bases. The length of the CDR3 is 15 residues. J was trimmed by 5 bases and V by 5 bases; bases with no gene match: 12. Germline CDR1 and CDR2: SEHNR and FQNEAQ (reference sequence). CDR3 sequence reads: CASSQSPTQGNEQYV. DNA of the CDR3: TGTGCCAGCAGCCAAAGCCCTACACAGGGGAACGAGCAGTACGTC.

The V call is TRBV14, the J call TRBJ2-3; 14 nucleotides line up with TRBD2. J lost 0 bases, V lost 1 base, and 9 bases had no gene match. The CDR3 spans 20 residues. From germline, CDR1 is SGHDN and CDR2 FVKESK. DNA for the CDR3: TGTGCCAGCAGCCAAGGGCGACTAGCGGGGGGGTCCCTCAGCACAGATACGCAGTATTTT. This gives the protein CASSQGRLAGGSLSTDTQYF.

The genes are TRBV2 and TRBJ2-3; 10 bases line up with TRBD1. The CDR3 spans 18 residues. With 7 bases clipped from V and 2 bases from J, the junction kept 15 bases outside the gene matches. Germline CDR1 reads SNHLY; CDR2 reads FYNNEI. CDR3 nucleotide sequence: TGTGCCAGCAAGGGGACAGGGGCACCGGGACCACTCACAGATACGCAGTATTTT. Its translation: CASKGTGAPGPLTDTQYF.

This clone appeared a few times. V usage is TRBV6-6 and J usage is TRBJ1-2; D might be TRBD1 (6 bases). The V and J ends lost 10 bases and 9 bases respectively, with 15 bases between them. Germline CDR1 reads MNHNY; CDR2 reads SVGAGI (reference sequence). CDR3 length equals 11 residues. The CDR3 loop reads CATGRDTSYTF. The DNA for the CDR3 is TGTGCCACCGGCCGGGACACCAGCTACACCTTC.

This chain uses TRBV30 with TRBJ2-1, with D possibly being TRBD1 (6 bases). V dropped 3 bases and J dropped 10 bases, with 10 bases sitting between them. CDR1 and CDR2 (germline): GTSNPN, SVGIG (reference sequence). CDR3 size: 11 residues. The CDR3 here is CAWSAGQEQFF. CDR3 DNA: TGTGCCTGGAGCGCTGGACAGGAGCAGTTCTTC.

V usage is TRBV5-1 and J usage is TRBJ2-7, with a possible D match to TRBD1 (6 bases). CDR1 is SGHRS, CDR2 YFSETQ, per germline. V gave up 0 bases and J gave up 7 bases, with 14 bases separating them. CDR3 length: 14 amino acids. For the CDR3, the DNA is TGCGCCAGCAGCTTGGACCCGACAGGTCCAGAGCAGTACGTC. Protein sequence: CASSLDPTGPEQYV.

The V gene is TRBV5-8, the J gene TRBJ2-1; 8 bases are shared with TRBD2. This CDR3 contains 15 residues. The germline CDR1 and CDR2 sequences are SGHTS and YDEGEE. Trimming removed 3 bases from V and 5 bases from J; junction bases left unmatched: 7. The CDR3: CASSWGTSVNNEQFF. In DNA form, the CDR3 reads TGTGCCAGCAGCTGGGGGACTAGTGTGAACAATGAGCAGTTCTTC.

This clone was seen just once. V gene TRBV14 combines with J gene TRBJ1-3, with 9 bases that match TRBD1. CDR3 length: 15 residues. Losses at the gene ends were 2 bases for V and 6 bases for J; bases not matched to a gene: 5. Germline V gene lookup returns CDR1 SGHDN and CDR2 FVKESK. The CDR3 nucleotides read TGTGCCAGCAGCCAAACAGGGGGCGCATCAAACACCATATATTTT. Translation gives CASSQTGGASNTIYF.

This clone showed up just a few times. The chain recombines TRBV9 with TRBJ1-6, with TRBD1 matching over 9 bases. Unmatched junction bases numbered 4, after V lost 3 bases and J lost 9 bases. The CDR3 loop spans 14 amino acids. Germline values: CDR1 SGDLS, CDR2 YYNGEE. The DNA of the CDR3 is TGTGCCAGCAGCGCCGGACAGGGGATTTCACCCCTCCACTTT. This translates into CASSAGQGISPLHF. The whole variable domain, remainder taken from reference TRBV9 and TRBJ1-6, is DSGVTQTPKHLITATGQRVTLRCSPRSGDLSVYWYQQSLDQGLQFLIQYYNGEERAKGNILERFSAQQFPDLHSELNLSSLELGDSALYFCASSAGQGISPLHFGNGTRLTVT.

CDR3 nucleotides: TGTGCCAGCAGCCCATACAGGGGGAGGTCCTATGGCTACACCTTC. It is translated as CASSPYRGRSYGYTF. The chain combines TRBV4-2 with TRBJ1-2; 8 bases map to TRBD1. From germline, CDR1 is LGHNA and CDR2 YNFKEQ. This CDR3 region has 15 residues. V lost 4 bases, J lost 4 bases, and 8 bases stayed unmatched.

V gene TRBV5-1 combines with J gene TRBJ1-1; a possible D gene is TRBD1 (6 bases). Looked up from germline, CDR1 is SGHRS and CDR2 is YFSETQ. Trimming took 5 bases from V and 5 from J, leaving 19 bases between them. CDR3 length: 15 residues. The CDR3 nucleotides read TGCGCCAGCAGGCCGAACAGGGACGGAACAACTGAAGCTTTCTTT. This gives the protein CASRPNRDGTTEAFF.